A single sample is the source of the 19 T cell receptor beta chains below, sequenced in a study of T and B cells in COVID-19 patients. Multiplex PCR with BIOMED2 TRB-A/B primer pools amplified TRB rearrangements. TCRdb itself ran the multiplex PCR reads through MiXCR, one entry per CDR3 protein. The sample yields 7,000 or so distinct CDR3 sequences, 20% to 30% seen once. Each TRB amplification used roughly 250-550 ng of genomic DNA from blood. Sequenced sample: blood. These TCRs come from a human donor with active COVID-19.

V gene TRBV6-2 or TRBV6-3 combines with J gene TRBJ1-6; 7 positions match TRBD1. V gave up 0 bases and J gave up 9 bases; unmatched junction bases: 5. Germline-derived CDR1 and CDR2 are MNHEY and SVGEGT. CDR3 length: 15 residues. The CDR3 DNA reads as TGTGCCAGCAGTTACTCCGGACAGGTTTTTTCACCCCTCCACTTT. This translates into CASSYSGQVFSPLHF.

This clonotype occurred a few times. The CDR3 region has the DNA TGTGCCAGCGAGAGGCCAGCGGGAGGAGGGGAGACCCAGTACTTC. As protein: CASERPAGGGETQYF. The genes are TRBV6-5 and TRBJ2-5, with 9 bases aligning to TRBD2. Germline assignment: CDR1 MNHEY and CDR2 SVGAGI. The CDR3 extends over 15 amino acids. V lost 8 bases and J lost 5; bases outside the gene matches: 12.

In this sample, this clonotype is medium-sized. The chain recombines TRBV15 with TRBJ2-1, with D unresolved. The ends were cut back, 3 bases at V and 3 bases at J, with 9 bases in the middle. The CDR3 sequence is 14 residues long. Germline V gene data show CDR1 as LNHNV and CDR2 as YYDKDF (reference sequence). CDR3 sequence reads: CATSSPSFYNEQFF. The CDR3 nucleotides are TGTGCCACCAGCAGTCCTAGTTTCTACAATGAGCAGTTCTTC.

By sample share, this clonotype is medium-sized. This rearrangement joins TRBV27 to TRBJ1-6; D gene uncertain. This CDR3 spans 14 amino acids. Trimming left V 5 bases short and J 0 bases short, with 5 bases between. The germline V gene encodes CDR1 MNHEY and CDR2 SMNVEV (reference sequence). The CDR3 reads CASSSVSYNSPLHF. CDR3 coding DNA: TGTGCCAGCAGTAGCGTCTCCTATAATTCACCCCTCCACTTT.

The J gene is TRBJ2-2, the V gene TRBV19; 9 nucleotides agree with TRBD1. CDR3 length: 17 residues. From germline, CDR1 is LNHDA and CDR2 SQIVND (reference sequence). V gave up 3 bases and J gave up 1 base; unmatched junction bases: 6. CDR3 coding DNA: TGTGCCAGTAGTATCCCCAACAGGGGGCTGAACACCGGGGAGCTGTTTTTT. Amino acids: CASSIPNRGLNTGELFF.

In this sample, this clonotype is medium-sized. The chain employs TRBV30 and TRBJ2-2, with 8 positions matching TRBD1. Germline CDR1 is GTSNPN and CDR2 is SVGIG (reference sequence). J lost 7 bases, V lost 0 bases, and 7 bases had no gene match. The CDR3 length is 15 residues. In nucleotides, the CDR3 is TGTGCCTGGAGTGTCAGGACAGGGTGGAACGGGGAGCTGTTTTTT. The encoded protein is CAWSVRTGWNGELFF. Looking up the rest from reference TRBV30 and TRBJ2-2 gives the full variable domain: SQTIHQWPATLVQPVGSPLSLECTVEGTSNPNLYWYRQAAGRGLQLLFYSVGIGQISSEVPQNLSASRPQDRQFILSSKKLLLSDSGFYLCAWSVRTGWNGELFFGEGSRLTVL.

This clonotype was picked up a small number of times. This clone may be a read error of a much larger clone one base away. The chain carries TRBV6-5 and TRBJ2-2; D gene uncertain. CDR1 MNHEY and CDR2 SVGAGI come from the germline V gene. CDR3 size: 15 residues. Trimming took 0 bases from V and 4 from J, leaving 9 bases between them. Written as DNA, the CDR3 is TGTGCCAGCAGTTACTCGGTCATGGCCACCGGGGAGCTGTTTTTT. Protein sequence: CASSYSVMATGELFF.

The gene calls are TRBV30 and TRBJ1-2, with 8 bases aligning to TRBD1. Germline CDR1 is GTSNPN and CDR2 is SVGIG (reference sequence). The CDR3 runs to 13 residues. V was pared by 3 bases and J by 4 bases, with 4 bases of the junction left unmatched. This CDR3 is CAWSVTGAYGYTF. The CDR3 nucleotides read TGTGCCTGGAGCGTGACAGGGGCCTATGGCTACACCTTC. Drawing the rest from reference TRBV30 and TRBJ1-2, the complete variable domain is SQTIHQWPATLVQPVGSPLSLECTVEGTSNPNLYWYRQAAGRGLQLLFYSVGIGQISSEVPQNLSASRPQDRQFILSSKKLLLSDSGFYLCAWSVTGAYGYTFGSGTRLTVV.

Concerning this clonotype itself: Since no conserved phenylalanine or tryptophan closes the CDR3, a read error is the likely cause. The DNA is omitted, as the CDR3 cannot be located on it reliably, and the CDR3 follows TCRdb's listing. The chain couples TRBV27 to TRBJ2-7; no DNA check was done on the table's D call, TRBD2. The CDR3 has 9 residues if both end residues are counted. CDR1 MNHEY and CDR2 SMNVEV come from the germline V gene (reference sequence). CDR3 in amino acids: CASSLSSAG.

This clonotype was seen only a few times. The gene calls are TRBV10-3 and TRBJ1-2; tentative D call: TRBD1 (6 bases). Germline V lookup: CDR1 ENHRY, CDR2 SYGVKD. CDR3 length: 15 amino acids. V was pared by 3 bases and J by 3 bases, with 14 bases between. CDR3 residues: CAISDSGQRYYGYTF. In DNA form, the CDR3 reads TGTGCCATCAGTGACTCAGGACAGAGATACTATGGCTACACCTTC.

The chain employs TRBV6-6 and TRBJ2-7; TRBD1 is a possible D gene (7 bases). The V end lost 5 bases, the J end lost 2 bases, and 13 bases lay between the germline ends. Germline V gives CDR1 MNHNY, CDR2 SVGAGI (reference sequence). This CDR3 is 14 amino acids long. Here the CDR3 reads CASSPDREAYEQYF. Here the CDR3 DNA reads TGTGCCAGCAGTCCCGACAGGGAGGCCTACGAGCAGTACTTC.

The CDR3 bases are TGTGCCTGGAGCCCAACATCTCGGGGATTTCAAGAGACCCAGTACTTC. This sequence encodes CAWSPTSRGFQETQYF. The gene calls are TRBV30 and TRBJ2-5; TRBD2 might be the D (5 bases). Per the germline V gene, CDR1 is GTSNPN and CDR2 is SVGIG (reference sequence). The CDR3 spans 16 residues. Trimming left V 3 bases short and J 2 bases short, with 19 bases between.

V is TRBV20-1 and J is TRBJ2-7; TRBD2 matches at 8 bases. This CDR3 is built from 14 residues. After removal of 3 bases from V and 4 bases from J, the junction contained 8 bases not matched to a gene. Per germline, CDR1 DFQATT and CDR2 SNEGSKA (reference sequence). The CDR3 here is CSASLGSGGYEQYF. Here the CDR3 DNA reads TGCAGTGCTAGCCTCGGGAGCGGGGGTTACGAGCAGTACTTC.

This clonotype qualifies as medium-sized. The genes are TRBV12-3 or TRBV12-4 and TRBJ2-2; 7 bases are a match to TRBD1. The CDR3 has 14 amino acids. Trimming at V came to 5 bases and at J to 2 bases, leaving 2 bases not matched to a gene. CDR3 amino acids: CASSRQGNTGELFF. The CDR3 DNA reads TGTGCCAGCAGTCGACAGGGAAACACCGGGGAGCTGTTTTTT.

This clonotype is labeled medium-sized. The gene calls are TRBV19 and TRBJ2-7, with 13 bases fitting TRBD2. CDR3 length: 14 residues. Germline CDR1 and CDR2: LNHDA and SQIVND (reference sequence). The trim removed 7 bases at V and 4 bases at J, leaving 4 bases unmatched. CDR3 region: CASKTSGRIYEQYF. In DNA form, the CDR3 reads TGTGCCAGTAAGACTAGCGGGAGGATATACGAGCAGTACTTC.

This clonotype appeared a single time. This chain joins TRBV5-1 and TRBJ2-5; D is unresolved. The V and J ends lost 3 bases and 2 bases respectively, with 8 bases between them. The CDR3 extends over 13 amino acids. Per the germline V gene, CDR1 is SGHRS and CDR2 is YFSETQ. The CDR3 sequence: CASSSQPQETQYF. CDR3 in DNA: TGCGCCAGCAGCTCACAACCTCAAGAGACCCAGTACTTC. The full variable domain, in which reference TRBV5-1 and TRBJ2-5 provide the parts outside the CDR3, is KAGVTQTPRYLIKTRGQQVTLSCSPISGHRSVSWYQQTPGQGLQFLFEYFSETQRNKGNFPGRFSGRQFSNSRSEMNVSTLELGDSALYLCASSSQPQETQYFGPGTRLLVL.

The V and J genes are TRBV5-4 and TRBJ1-2; 9 bases agree with TRBD1. Germline loops: CDR1 SGHNT, CDR2 YYREEE (reference sequence). The V and J ends lost 4 bases and 5 bases, in that order; junction bases with no gene match: 6. The CDR3 is 14 residues long. CDR3 region: CASSHTGGGYGYTF. CDR3 bases: TGTGCCAGCAGCCATACAGGGGGCGGTTATGGCTACACCTTC. The variable domain in full, completed from reference TRBV5-4 and TRBJ1-2, reads ETGVTQSPTHLIKTRGQQVTLRCSSQSGHNTVSWYQQALGQGPQFIFQYYREEENGRGNFPPRFSGLQFPNYSSELNVNALELDDSALYLCASSHTGGGYGYTFGSGTRLTVV.

This clonotype was observed many times. The CDR3 DNA is TGTGCCAGCAGCTTAGTCCTTAGGTACCAAGAGACCCAGTACTTC. Protein: CASSLVLRYQETQYF. This chain links TRBV7-2 with TRBJ2-5, with unresolved D. V lost 1 base, J lost 0 bases, and 9 bases lay in between. The CDR3 spans 15 residues. Germline CDR1 and CDR2: SGHTA and FQGNSA.

This clonotype was counted only a few times. The J gene is TRBJ2-7, the V gene TRBV6-5; 7 bases fit TRBD2. Germline V gene data show CDR1 as MNHEY and CDR2 as SVGAGI. The CDR3 extends over 18 amino acids. The V and J ends lost 0 bases and 7 bases, in that order; junction bases with no gene match: 18. The DNA of the CDR3 is TGTGCCAGCAGTTACTCGGGGCGGCGTCGGCGGGAGAAGGTGGAGCAGTACTTC. Its translation is CASSYSGRRRREKVEQYF.